These 12 T cell receptor beta chains originate from one sample sequenced in a study of blood T cells in healthy people across ages. A second about 7 to 12 cycle PCR used barcoded and J-beta primers. Each CDR3 protein gets one entry after TCRdb re-called the 5' RACE reads with MiXCR. The sample lists about 1.4 million distinct CDR3 sequences, around 59% seen once, with approximately 7% in the top ten. The sample comprised blood. Receptors originate from a man aged 18 to 35 in good health.

The chain employs TRBV14 and TRBJ2-1, with D possibly being TRBD2 (5 bases). The CDR3 contains 16 residues. The germline V and J ends were trimmed by 3 bases and 7 bases, with 19 bases remaining between them. Germline CDR1 SGHDN, CDR2 FVKESK. The CDR3 is CASSHLGAAPGNEQFF. The CDR3 DNA reads TGTGCCAGCAGCCATCTGGGAGCGGCCCCGGGGAATGAGCAGTTCTTC.

The rearrangement joins TRBV5-1 to TRBJ2-4, with no clear D. The DNA end favors TRBJ2-7, so the J call may be wrong. CDR1 is SGHRS and CDR2 is YFSETQ in the germline V gene. CDR3 size: 14 residues. The CDR3 protein is CASSLPDHSYEQYF. DNA for the CDR3: TGCGCCAGCAGCCTCCCGGACCACTCCTACGAGCAGTACTTC.

With respect to this clonotype: Sequence at one end of the junction differs from germline and may be a read error. The chain joins TRBV29-1 to TRBJ2-6; 8 nucleotides align to TRBD1. The CDR3 has 16 residues. Per the germline V gene, CDR1 is SQVTM and CDR2 is ANQGSEA. The CDR3 here is CSVEGQGLSGANVLTF. As DNA, the CDR3 is TGCAGCGTCGAAGGACAGGGTCTCTCTGGGGCCAACGTCCTGACTTTC. The full variable domain, in which reference TRBV29-1 and TRBJ2-6 provide the parts outside the CDR3, is SAVISQKPSRDICQRGTSLTIQCQVDSQVTMMFWYRQQPGQSLTLIATANQGSEATYESGFVIDKFPISRPNLTFSTLTVSNMSPEDSSIYLCSVEGQGLSGANVLTFGAGSRLTVL.

V gene TRBV29-1 combines with J gene TRBJ2-4; D tentatively fits TRBD1 or TRBD2 (7 bases each). Germline CDR1 is SQVTM and CDR2 is ANQGSEA. V was clipped by 6 bases and J by 13 bases, with 22 bases between them. The CDR3 has 13 amino acids. CDR3 region: CSVVQGGAGEQYF. The CDR3 DNA reads as TGCAGCGTGGTGCAAGGGGGCGCGGGAGAGCAGTACTTC. Filled out from reference TRBV29-1 and TRBJ2-4, the complete variable domain reads SAVISQKPSRDICQRGTSLTIQCQVDSQVTMMFWYRQQPGQSLTLIATANQGSEATYESGFVIDKFPISRPNLTFSTLTVSNMSPEDSSIYLCSVVQGGAGEQYFGAGTRLSVL.

The chain recombines TRBV25-1 with TRBJ2-1; 9 positions agree with TRBD1. CDR3 length equals 14 residues. Germline V lookup: CDR1 MGHDK, CDR2 SYGVNS. As DNA, the CDR3 is TGTGCGTCTATCACCGGGACAGGGCGCGATGAGCAGTTCTTC. As protein: CASITGTGRDEQFF.

In this sample, this clonotype turned up once. V usage is TRBV4-1 and J usage is TRBJ1-5, with 7 bases matching TRBD1. Unmatched junction bases numbered 10, after V lost 3 bases and J lost 5 bases. The V gene's germline CDR1 is MGHRA and CDR2 YSYEKL. The CDR3 has 16 residues. The CDR3 sequence: CASSQKVRGLHQPQHF. CDR3 nucleotide sequence: TGCGCCAGCAGCCAGAAGGTGAGGGGGCTCCATCAGCCCCAGCATTTT.

This rearrangement joins TRBV6-5 to TRBJ2-7; the D gene is possibly TRBD1 (5 bases). Deletions cut 0 bases from V and 2 bases from J, with 14 bases between. Per germline, CDR1 MNHEY and CDR2 SVGAGI. The CDR3 consists of 16 residues. The DNA for the CDR3 is TGTGCCAGCAGTTACTCGTTCGCGACAGTAACCTACGAGCAGTACTTC. The encoded protein is CASSYSFATVTYEQYF.

The table lists this clonotype with a few counts. The chain combines TRBV27 with TRBJ1-6; D may be TRBD1 (5 bases). Germline V gives CDR1 MNHEY, CDR2 SMNVEV (reference sequence). The CDR3 is made up of 13 amino acids. Trimming stripped 8 bases from V and 9 bases from J, with 14 bases between. DNA of the CDR3: TGTGCCAGCGGGCCGTCCAGGGCTTCACCCCTCCACTTT. It translates to CASGPSRASPLHF.

The CDR3 spells CASSLRGPESTDTQYF. CDR3 DNA: TGTGCCAGCAGCTTGAGGGGCCCCGAGAGCACAGATACGCAGTATTTT. The chain uses TRBV7-9 and TRBJ2-3; the D gene could be TRBD1 or TRBD2 (5 bases each). The germline V and J ends were trimmed by 3 bases and 0 bases, with 13 bases remaining between them. The germline V gene encodes CDR1 SEHNR and CDR2 FQNEAQ (reference sequence). The CDR3 has 16 amino acids.

V usage is TRBV14 and J usage is TRBJ2-5, with 7 bases aligning to TRBD2. The CDR3 is 16 amino acids. J lost 2 bases, V lost 1 base, and 7 bases had no gene match. Per germline, CDR1 SGHDN and CDR2 FVKESK. The DNA of the CDR3 is TGTGCCAGCAGCCAAGCCCTAGCGGCTTCTCAAGAGACCCAGTACTTC. Protein product: CASSQALAASQETQYF.

The chain is built from TRBV29-1 and TRBJ2-4, with D possibly TRBD2 on 5 matching bases. V dropped 4 bases and J dropped 0 bases, with 7 bases sitting between them. CDR1 is SQVTM and CDR2 is ANQGSEA in the germline V gene. The CDR3 extends over 13 amino acids. CDR3 in DNA: TGCAGCGTTGTGGAGGTAGCCAAAAACATTCAGTACTTC. It is translated as CSVVEVAKNIQYF.

Points on this clonotype: At one end, the junction sequence differs from germline, possibly due to a read error. The gene calls are TRBV6-6 and TRBJ2-5, with D perhaps given as TRBD1 or TRBD2 (5 bases each). The J call is uncertain, as TRBJ2-7 better fits the DNA end. The CDR3 length is 13 residues. Germline lookup yields CDR1 MNHNY and CDR2 SVGAGI (reference sequence). In DNA form, the CDR3 reads TGTGCCAACAGTTTGGGACGGACCTACGAGCAGTACTTC. This translates into CANSLGRTYEQYF.